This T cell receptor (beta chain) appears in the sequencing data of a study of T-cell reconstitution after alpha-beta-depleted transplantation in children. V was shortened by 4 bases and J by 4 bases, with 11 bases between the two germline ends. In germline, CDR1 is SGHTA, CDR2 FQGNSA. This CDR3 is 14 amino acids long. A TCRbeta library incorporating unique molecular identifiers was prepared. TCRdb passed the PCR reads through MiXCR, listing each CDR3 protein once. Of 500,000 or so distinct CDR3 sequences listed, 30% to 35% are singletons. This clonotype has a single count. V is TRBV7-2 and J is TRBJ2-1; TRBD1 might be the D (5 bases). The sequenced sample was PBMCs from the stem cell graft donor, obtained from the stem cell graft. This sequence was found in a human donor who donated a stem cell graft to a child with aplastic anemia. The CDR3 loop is CASSSYQGYNEQFF. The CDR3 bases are TGTGCCAGCAGCTCCTACCAGGGTTACAATGAGCAGTTCTTC.